Below, one TCR beta chain is given with its context. The germline V gene encodes CDR1 DFQATT and CDR2 SNEGSKA (reference sequence). This CDR3 has 11 residues. V lost 4 bases and J lost 6, with 9 bases in between. Generated by immunoSEQ multiplex PCR, the TCRdb table keeps only in-frame clones and is missing some. The profile covers 400,000 or so clones, with approximately 92% appearing a single time and roughly 1.1% taken by the ten largest. This sample is part of a study of blood T cell repertoires in COVID-19. Ages ranged from about 18 to 89 years, with residence in fewer than 25 US areas. The sequence came from a man aged 25 to 40 who had recovered from COVID-19. V usage is TRBV20-1 and J usage is TRBJ1-2; the D gene is possibly TRBD1 (6 bases). Material: PBMCs or T cells enriched from blood (not recorded which). CDR3 loop: CSANRENGYTF. The CDR3 DNA is TGCAGTGCTAACAGGGAAAATGGCTACACCTTC.